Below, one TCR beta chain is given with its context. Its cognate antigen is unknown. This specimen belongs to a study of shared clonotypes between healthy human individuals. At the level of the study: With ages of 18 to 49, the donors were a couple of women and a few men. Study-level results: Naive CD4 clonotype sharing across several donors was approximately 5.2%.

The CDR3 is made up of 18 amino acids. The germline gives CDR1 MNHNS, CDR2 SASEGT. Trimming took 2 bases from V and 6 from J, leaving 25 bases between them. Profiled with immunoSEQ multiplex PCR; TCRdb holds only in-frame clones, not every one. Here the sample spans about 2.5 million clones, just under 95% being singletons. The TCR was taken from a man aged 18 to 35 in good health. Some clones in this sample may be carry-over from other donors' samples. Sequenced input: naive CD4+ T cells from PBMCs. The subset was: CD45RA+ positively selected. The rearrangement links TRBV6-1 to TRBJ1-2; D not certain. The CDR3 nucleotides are TGTGCCAGCAGTGAATACCCCATGGCCTGGGCGTATTTGGATGGCTACACCTTC. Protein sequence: CASSEYPMAWAYLDGYTF.